These T cell receptor beta chains were read from a single sample in a study of T-cell reconstitution after alpha-beta-depleted transplantation in children. TCRdb independently ran MiXCR on the PCR reads; one entry per CDR3 protein. The sample contains approximately 420,000 distinct CDR3 sequences, roughly a tenth of which appear only once. This material consisted of PBMCs from the stem cell graft donor, taken from the stem cell graft. These receptors were collected from a human donor who donated a stem cell graft to a child with acute myeloid leukemia. Both conserved end residues are part of each CDR3. A D gene is named only where the DNA matches it firmly. Not every row has a clone size; where given, it reads once, few, many or a size class.

CDR3: CASSPAGLASHEQYF
DNA: TGTGCCAGCAGCCCCGCTGGCCTAGCGAGTCACGAGCAGTACTTC
J: TRBJ2-7
size: NA
V: TRBV7-8
D: NA

CDR3: CASSSTTGTAQETQYF
DNA: TGCGCCAGCAGCTCCACGACCGGGACAGCTCAAGAGACCCAGTACTTC
J: TRBJ2-5
size: few
V: TRBV5-1
D: TRBD1

CDR3: CASSQGRIEETQYF
DNA: TGTGCCAGCAGCCAAGGTCGTATCGAAGAGACCCAGTACTTC
J: TRBJ2-5
size: NA
V: TRBV3-1
D: NA

CDR3: CASSLTGDNSPLHF
DNA: TGTGCCAGCAGCCTGACAGGGGACAATTCACCCCTCCACTTT
J: TRBJ1-6
size: many
V: TRBV5-5
D: TRBD1

CDR3: CAWRKDRANTEAFF
DNA: TGTGCCTGGAGAAAGGACAGGGCGAACACTGAAGCTTTCTTT
J: TRBJ1-1
size: once
V: TRBV30
D: TRBD1

CDR3: CASSAGTDFTDTQYF
DNA: TGTGCCAGCAGTGCCGGGACGGACTTCACAGATACGCAGTATTTT
J: TRBJ2-3
size: NA
V: TRBV6-1
D: NA

CDR3: CASSRQGGYNSPLHF
DNA: TGTGCCAGCAGCCGACAGGGAGGCTATAATTCACCCCTCCACTTT
J: TRBJ1-6
size: few
V: TRBV5-5
D: TRBD1

CDR3: CASTLGDRSYGYTF
DNA: TGTGCCAGCACCCTCGGGGACAGGTCCTATGGCTACACCTTC
J: TRBJ1-2
size: few
V: TRBV9
D: TRBD1

CDR3: CASSSLKTNTDTQYF
DNA: TGCGCCAGCAGCTCGCTAAAGACTAACACAGATACGCAGTATTTT
J: TRBJ2-3
size: NA
V: TRBV5-1
D: NA

CDR3: CSVVGSAITDTQYF
DNA: TGCAGCGTTGTAGGGTCAGCGATTACAGATACGCAGTATTTT
J: TRBJ2-3
size: few
V: TRBV29-1
D: NA

CDR3: CASSPLDVNTEAFF
DNA: TGTGCCAGCTCACCACTTGACGTGAACACTGAAGCTTTCTTT
J: TRBJ1-1
size: few
V: TRBV18
D: NA

CDR3: CSANRQGRETQYF
DNA: TGCAGTGCTAATCGACAGGGCCGGGAGACCCAGTACTTC
J: TRBJ2-5
size: few
V: TRBV20-1
D: TRBD1

CDR3: CASSSSAGTENTEAFF
DNA: TGTGCCAGCAGCTCCTCCGCCGGGACAGAGAACACTGAAGCTTTCTTT
J: TRBJ1-1
size: NA
V: TRBV7-2
D: TRBD1

CDR3: CSATEGGNQPQHF
DNA: TGCAGTGCTACGGAGGGCGGAAATCAGCCCCAGCATTTT
J: TRBJ1-5
size: few
V: TRBV20-1
D: NA

CDR3: CASAKADTQYF
DNA: TGTGCCAGCGCCAAAGCGGATACGCAGTATTTT
J: TRBJ2-3
size: few
V: TRBV12-3/TRBV12-4
D: NA

CDR3: CSASSGTGVFGNTIYF
DNA: TGCAGTGCTAGCTCAGGGACAGGGGTTTTTGGAAACACCATATATTTT
J: TRBJ1-3
size: few
V: TRBV20-1
D: TRBD1

CDR3: CASSSGGVGTGELFF
DNA: TGCGCCAGCAGTTCGGGAGGAGTCGGCACCGGGGAGCTGTTTTTT
J: TRBJ2-2
size: few
V: TRBV5-1
D: TRBD2

CDR3: CASSRSGARGYTF
DNA: TGTGCCAGCAGCCGCTCGGGGGCGAGAGGCTACACCTTC
J: TRBJ1-2
size: NA
V: TRBV6-5
D: NA

CDR3: CASATGGGQPQHF
DNA: TGTGCCAGCGCAACAGGGGGAGGGCAGCCCCAGCATTTT
J: TRBJ1-5
size: NA
V: TRBV18
D: TRBD1

CDR3: CASSPPQGGEQFF
DNA: TGTGCCAGCTCACCACCCCAGGGAGGTGAGCAGTTCTTC
J: TRBJ2-1
size: NA
V: TRBV18
D: NA

CDR3: CSARPSGSLSINTGELFF
DNA: TGCAGTGCTAGGCCTAGCGGGAGTTTGTCTATTAACACCGGGGAGCTGTTTTTT
J: TRBJ2-2
size: few
V: TRBV20-1
D: TRBD2

CDR3: CASSFPETQETQYF
DNA: TGCGCCAGCAGCTTTCCAGAAACCCAAGAGACCCAGTACTTC
J: TRBJ2-5
size: NA
V: TRBV5-1
D: NA